The 18 T cell receptor beta chains listed next were all sequenced from one sample in a study of CD8 T cell repertoires and HIV-1 epitope variants. The repertoire was sequenced with immunoSEQ multiplex PCR; TCRdb's copy has only in-frame clones and lacks some. The table has under 100,000 clones, approximately 70% seen once. Sequences were obtained from uncultured baseline CD8+ T cells from peripheral blood mononuclear cells (PBMCs). The origin of the receptors is a male donor with HIV.

This clone showed up just a few times. The chain joins TRBV5-6 to TRBJ1-2; TRBD1 agrees at 8 bases. Unmatched junction bases numbered 6, after V lost 0 bases and J lost 8 bases. CDR3 length equals 14 residues. Germline assignment: CDR1 SGHDT and CDR2 YYEEEE. CDR3 nucleotide sequence: TGTGCCAGCAGCTTGGTTCAGGGGGCGAAAGGCTACACCTTC. This encodes CASSLVQGAKGYTF.

This rearrangement joins TRBV14 to TRBJ1-2, with D maybe TRBD1 (5 bases). Trimming removed 4 bases at V and 8 bases at J, with 20 bases between. The germline gives CDR1 SGHDN, CDR2 FVKESK. The CDR3 loop spans 15 amino acids. CDR3 nucleotide sequence: TGTGCCAGCAGCCTATCGAGGGGCAGAGGTTACGGCTACACCTTC. It translates to CASSLSRGRGYGYTF.

The V and J genes are TRBV5-4 and TRBJ2-7; 10 nucleotides align to TRBD1. The CDR3 spans 13 residues. Germline CDR1 and CDR2: SGHNT and YYREEE (reference sequence). V was clipped by 4 bases and J by 8 bases; unmatched bases: 6. This CDR3 is CASSLGQGGKQYF. DNA for the CDR3: TGTGCCAGCAGCCTAGGACAGGGGGGCAAGCAGTACTTC.

This clone has just one count. A much larger clone differs by one base, so this may be a read error. V usage is TRBV4-1 and J usage is TRBJ1-3; no definite D call. The CDR3 extends over 14 amino acids. Germline V gene lookup returns CDR1 MGHRA and CDR2 YSYEKL. The CDR3 DNA is TGCGTCAGCAGCCAGTTAGGTTCTGGAAACACCATATATTTT. Protein product: CVSSQLGSGNTIYF.

This chain links TRBV25-1 with TRBJ1-5; the D is unclear. Germline CDR1 reads MGHDK; CDR2 reads SYGVNS. CDR3 length: 14 amino acids. Between the trimmed V and J ends, which lost 7 bases and 5 bases, there was a span of 15 bases. CDR3 region: CASMESGSHQPQHF. The CDR3 DNA reads TGTGCCAGCATGGAGAGCGGCTCACATCAGCCCCAGCATTTT.

The rearrangement joins TRBV29-1 to TRBJ2-1, with D perhaps assigned TRBD1 or TRBD2 (7 bases each). V lost 7 bases, J lost 8 bases, and 18 bases lay in between. Germline CDR1 SQVTM, CDR2 ANQGSEA. The CDR3 contains 13 residues. The CDR3 DNA reads as TGCAGCGGGGGGGGACAGACCAGCGATGAGCAGTTCTTC. It is translated as CSGGGQTSDEQFF.

J is TRBJ2-5 and V is TRBV5-1; 8 nucleotides agree with TRBD1. This CDR3 region has 16 residues. Germline trimming cut 0 bases from V and 5 bases from J; bases unmatched to any gene: 9. Germline lookup yields CDR1 SGHRS and CDR2 YFSETQ. CDR3 in amino acids: CASSLDETGDGETQYF. CDR3 nucleotides: TGCGCCAGCAGCTTGGACGAGACAGGGGATGGGGAGACCCAGTACTTC.

With regard to this clone: Other DNA sequences in the same sample also yield this CDR3. The chain recombines TRBV5-6 with TRBJ2-3; D ambiguous. Germline CDR1 and CDR2: SGHDT and YYEEEE. This CDR3 is 12 amino acids long. Deletions cut 0 bases from V and 6 bases from J, with 5 bases between. CDR3 nucleotide sequence: TGTGCCAGCAGCTTGGCCCTGGATACGCAGTATTTT. It yields the protein CASSLALDTQYF.

This clone came up once. This chain joins TRBV5-1 and TRBJ2-7, with 8 bases fitting TRBD1. This CDR3 has 14 amino acids. The germline V gene has CDR1 SGHRS and CDR2 YFSETQ. V shed 0 bases and J 12 bases; nucleotides not matched to a gene: 11. The CDR3 loop is CASSLEGQALAMYF. Here the CDR3 DNA reads TGCGCCAGCAGCTTGGAGGGACAGGCCCTAGCAATGTACTTC.

The chain recombines TRBV25-1 with TRBJ1-1; TRBD1 is a possible D gene (5 bases). The germline V gene encodes CDR1 MGHDK and CDR2 SYGVNS. Trimming stripped 1 base from V and 8 bases from J, with 8 bases between. This CDR3 has 12 residues. The CDR3 loop is CASSEWGLEAFF. In nucleotides, the CDR3 is TGTGCCAGCAGTGAATGGGGCTTGGAAGCTTTCTTT.

About this clone: The junction departs from the called germline gene at one end, perhaps through a read error. This chain connects TRBV7-9 to TRBJ1-1, with a tentative D call TRBD1 (5 bases). CDR1 is SEHNR and CDR2 is FQNEAQ in the germline V gene (reference sequence). CDR3 length: 16 residues. CDR3 bases: TGCGCCAGCAGCCAAGATGTTGGGCAGGGGAACACTGAAGCTTTCTTT. This gives the protein CASSQDVGQGNTEAFF.

Written as DNA, the CDR3 is TGTGCCAGCAGTTTATCTCCGGCAGGAAGGACTGAAGCTTTCTTT. Its protein is CASSLSPAGRTEAFF. This rearrangement joins TRBV27 to TRBJ1-1; no clear D. The CDR3 has 15 amino acids. Germline V gene data show CDR1 as MNHEY and CDR2 as SMNVEV (reference sequence). V lost 0 bases to trimming and J lost 5 bases, with 13 bases between them.

There are many counts of this clone. The chain couples TRBV6-5 to TRBJ2-7; D is unclear. The length of the CDR3 is 14 residues. V was cut by 5 bases and J by 0 bases, with 11 bases left in between. The germline CDR1 and CDR2 sequences are MNHEY and SVGAGI. The CDR3 reads CASSPVGSSYEQYF. DNA for the CDR3: TGTGCCAGCAGTCCCGTGGGATCCTCCTACGAGCAGTACTTC.

The rearrangement joins TRBV27 to TRBJ2-3; possibly TRBD1 for D (6 bases). Trimming shortened V by 5 bases and J by 3 bases, and 15 bases separated the two germline ends. Per germline, CDR1 MNHEY and CDR2 SMNVEV (reference sequence). The CDR3 contains 15 residues. This CDR3 reads CASSALPTGTDTQYF. CDR3 sequence (DNA): TGTGCCAGCAGTGCCCTTCCTACAGGGACAGATACGCAGTATTTT.

CDR3 DNA: TGTGCCAGCTCACCCGGGATAGCTCAAGAGACCCAGTACTTC. This codes for CASSPGIAQETQYF. This sequence joins TRBV18 and TRBJ2-5; weak D call: TRBD2 (5 bases). Germline V gene lookup returns CDR1 KGHSH and CDR2 LQKENI. The CDR3 extends over 14 amino acids. Trimming took 3 bases from V and 2 from J, leaving 10 bases between them.

The rearrangement uses TRBV19 and TRBJ1-1; no reliable D call. Germline CDR1 is LNHDA and CDR2 is SQIVND (reference sequence). V gave up 7 bases and J gave up 6 bases, with 21 bases separating them. The CDR3 runs 15 residues. Here the CDR3 reads CASTSNRALGAEAFF. CDR3 in DNA: TGTGCCAGTACCTCTAACCGGGCCCTTGGCGCTGAAGCTTTCTTT.

The chain combines TRBV5-4 with TRBJ1-4; 8 nucleotides agree with TRBD1. V lost 2 bases, J lost 7 bases, and 4 bases stayed unmatched. Germline assignment: CDR1 SGHNT and CDR2 YYREEE (reference sequence). The CDR3 loop spans 14 amino acids. CDR3: CASSFQGAPEKLFF. The DNA of the CDR3 is TGTGCCAGCAGCTTCCAGGGGGCGCCTGAAAAACTGTTTTTT.

This clone was counted only a few times. This sequence joins TRBV5-5 and TRBJ2-7; D is unresolved. V dropped 0 bases and J dropped 5 bases, with 3 bases sitting between them. Germline V CDR1 and CDR2: SGHKS, YYEKEE (reference sequence). The CDR3 sequence is 11 residues long. CDR3 DNA: TGTGCCAGCAGCTTGGACAACGAGCAGTACTTC. Translating gives CASSLDNEQYF. Together with reference TRBV5-5 and TRBJ2-7, the CDR3 gives the full variable domain: DAGVTQSPTHLIKTRGQQVTLRCSPISGHKSVSWYQQVLGQGPQFIFQYYEKEERGRGNFPDRFSARQFPNYSSELNVNALLLGDSALYLCASSLDNEQYFGPGTRLTVT.